These 18 T cell receptor beta chains were sequenced from one sample in a study of shared clonotypes between healthy human individuals. Clones were sequenced by immunoSEQ multiplex PCR, and TCRdb holds only the in-frame ones, with some missing. This sample carries around 2.1 million clones, roughly 91% of them seen once, and the ten largest clones take 1.5% to 2%. Positively selected for CCR7, the CD45RO-negative cells used as naive CD8 cells excluded terminally differentiated effector memory CD45RA+ cells. The sample consisted of naive CD8+ T cells from PBMCs. The receptors derive from a man in his late teens or twenties in good health. Some clones in this sample may be carry-over from other donors' samples.

This clone has a single count. The V call is TRBV19, the J call TRBJ1-1; TRBD1 is a possible D gene (6 bases). Germline CDR1 reads LNHDA; CDR2 reads SQIVND (reference sequence). V lost 2 bases, J lost 0 bases, and 13 bases lay in between. The CDR3 has 16 amino acids. The DNA for the CDR3 is TGTGCCAGTAGTATAAGTGGGGACACCCTGAACACTGAAGCTTTCTTT. It translates to CASSISGDTLNTEAFF.

This clone has a single count. The chain recombines TRBV15 with TRBJ1-2; D gene ambiguous. The CDR3 is 14 residues long. The V gene's germline CDR1 is LNHNV and CDR2 YYDKDF (reference sequence). V dropped 5 bases and J dropped 0 bases, with 10 bases sitting between them. The CDR3 here is CATSSAGANYGYTF. The CDR3 DNA follows: TGTGCCACCAGCTCGGCTGGAGCTAACTATGGCTACACCTTC. Together with reference TRBV15 and TRBJ1-2, the CDR3 gives the full variable domain: DAMVIQNPRYQVTQFGKPVTLSCSQTLNHNVMYWYQQKSSQAPKLLFHYYDKDFNNEADTPDNFQSRRPNTSFCFLDIRSPGLGDTAMYLCATSSAGANYGYTFGSGTRLTVV.

The genes are TRBV15 and TRBJ2-1, with 11 bases matching TRBD2. Per the germline V gene, CDR1 is LNHNV and CDR2 is YYDKDF (reference sequence). The J segment lost 4 bases and the V segment lost 6 bases, leaving 5 bases of the junction unmatched. The length of the CDR3 is 15 residues. Here the CDR3 DNA reads TGTGCCACCAGTGCACTAGCGGGAGATTACAATGAGCAGTTCTTC. This encodes CATSALAGDYNEQFF.

The J gene is TRBJ2-5, the V gene TRBV11-3; TRBD2 aligns across 11 bases. V gave up 4 bases and J gave up 2 bases; unmatched junction bases: 3. Germline CDR1 is SGHNT and CDR2 is YENEEA. The CDR3 covers 15 residues. CDR3 loop: CASSYLAGGQETQYF. DNA for the CDR3: TGTGCCAGCAGCTATCTAGCGGGAGGACAAGAGACCCAGTACTTC. The complete variable domain, with remaining parts taken from reference TRBV11-3 and TRBJ2-5, reads EAGVVQSPRYKIIEKKQPVAFWCNPISGHNTLYWYLQNLGQGPELLIRYENEEAVDDSQLPKDRFSAERLKGVDSTLKIQPAELGDSAVYLCASSYLAGGQETQYFGPGTRLLVL.

The rearrangement links TRBV6-5 to TRBJ2-2; 7 bases match TRBD1. V lost 8 bases and J lost 2; bases outside the gene matches: 5. Germline CDR1 MNHEY, CDR2 SVGAGI. The CDR3 totals 14 residues. The CDR3 DNA follows: TGTGCCAGCGGGCAGGGGGACAACACCGGGGAGCTGTTTTTT. It is translated as CASGQGDNTGELFF.

J is TRBJ1-1 and V is TRBV28; possible D gene TRBD1, 5 bases. The CDR3 consists of 17 residues. Germline V gene lookup returns CDR1 MDHEN and CDR2 SYDVKM. V lost 1 base and J lost 1, with 16 bases in between. CDR3 nucleotides: TGTGCCAGCAGTTTATCCGAGGGGACCCTATCGAACACTGAAGCTTTCTTT. Translating it yields CASSLSEGTLSNTEAFF.

The chain has TRBV28 and TRBJ1-1; D possibly corresponds to TRBD1 (6 bases). The germline V gene encodes CDR1 MDHEN and CDR2 SYDVKM. Trimming cost V 8 bases and J 2 bases, with 18 bases left between them. CDR3 length: 15 residues. CDR3: CASALYGTLNTEAFF. The CDR3 coding sequence is TGTGCCAGCGCTTTATACGGGACACTTAACACTGAAGCTTTCTTT.

The CDR3 sequence is CASSIPVAGGGPDTQYF. The CDR3 DNA reads TGTGCCAGCAGCATACCTGTAGCGGGAGGAGGGCCAGATACGCAGTATTTT. The J gene is TRBJ2-3, the V gene TRBV7-9; TRBD2 aligns across 10 bases. The germline V gene encodes CDR1 SEHNR and CDR2 FQNEAQ (reference sequence). V was clipped by 5 bases and J by 4 bases; unmatched bases: 12. This CDR3 region has 17 residues.

The J gene is TRBJ1-2, the V gene TRBV30, with TRBD1 as a possible D gene (6 bases). V was pared by 1 base and J by 3 bases, with 12 bases between. The CDR3 extends over 14 amino acids. The germline gives CDR1 GTSNPN, CDR2 SVGIG (reference sequence). The CDR3 spells CAWSADRYDYGYTF. The CDR3 DNA reads TGTGCCTGGAGTGCCGACAGGTACGACTATGGCTACACCTTC.

The gene calls are TRBV6-6 and TRBJ2-1; 8 nucleotides agree with TRBD2. Germline-derived CDR1 and CDR2 are MNHNY and SVGAGI (reference sequence). V was pared by 5 bases and J by 2 bases, with 5 bases of the junction left unmatched. The CDR3 spans 15 residues. For the CDR3, the DNA is TGTGCCAGCAGTCCTGGCGGGAGGCCCTACAATGAGCAGTTCTTC. Translation: CASSPGGRPYNEQFF.

This chain uses TRBV2 with TRBJ1-1; 7 bases fit TRBD1. The CDR3 length is 14 residues. The V segment lost 6 bases and the J segment 4 bases; nucleotides outside the gene matches: 8. Germline-derived CDR1 and CDR2 are SNHLY and FYNNEI. This CDR3 reads CASRDDREGTEAFF. CDR3 coding DNA: TGTGCCAGCAGGGATGACAGGGAGGGCACTGAAGCTTTCTTT.

The table lists this clone with a few counts. The chain joins TRBV27 to TRBJ2-7; D gene unclear. The germline gives CDR1 MNHEY, CDR2 SMNVEV (reference sequence). Trimming took off 6 bases at V and 0 bases at J, with 15 bases between the two ends. This CDR3 spans 15 amino acids. As DNA, the CDR3 is TGTGCCAGCAGCTCGGACCCTAAGGGCTCCTACGAGCAGTACTTC. Translation gives CASSSDPKGSYEQYF.

V usage is TRBV28 and J usage is TRBJ1-5, with unresolved D. Trimming pared 6 bases from V and 0 bases from J, leaving 6 bases between. The CDR3 consists of 13 residues. Germline CDR1 reads MDHEN; CDR2 reads SYDVKM. The CDR3 loop reads CASSKTSNQPQHF. The CDR3 coding sequence is TGTGCCAGCAGCAAGACTAGCAATCAGCCCCAGCATTTT.

This chain uses TRBV9 with TRBJ2-5, with TRBD2 as a possible D gene (7 bases). This CDR3 contains 16 residues. CDR1 is SGDLS and CDR2 is YYNGEE in the germline V gene. V lost 4 bases and J lost 5, with 21 bases in between. The CDR3 DNA sequence: TGTGCCAGCAGCCCCCTGGTGACGGGGGGCGGTGAGACCCAGTACTTC. Translating gives CASSPLVTGGGETQYF.

The CDR3 here is CASSETGKGDGYTF. The DNA for the CDR3 is TGTGCCAGCAGCGAGACAGGGAAGGGTGATGGCTACACCTTC. The chain joins TRBV9 to TRBJ1-2, with 7 bases that match TRBD1. The CDR3 runs to 14 residues. V lost 3 bases and J lost 6; bases outside the gene matches: 8. CDR1 and CDR2 from the germline V gene are SGDLS and YYNGEE.

This chain links TRBV14 with TRBJ1-2; D possibly corresponds to TRBD1 (5 bases). The V gene's germline CDR1 is SGHDN and CDR2 FVKESK. This CDR3 is 13 amino acids long. V lost 6 bases to trimming and J lost 3 bases, with 11 bases between them. CDR3 in amino acids: CASSPQGDYGYTF. DNA for the CDR3: TGTGCCAGCAGTCCCCAGGGCGACTATGGCTACACCTTC.

V and J are TRBV27 and TRBJ1-1, with 8 bases identical to TRBD1. The CDR3 has 14 amino acids. Germline CDR1 reads MNHEY; CDR2 reads SMNVEV (reference sequence). Trimming cost V 5 bases and J 7 bases; bases outside gene matches: 9. In DNA form, the CDR3 reads TGTGCCAGCAGTACATTGACAGGGGTGGATGAAGCTTTCTTT. This codes for CASSTLTGVDEAFF.

V is TRBV5-8 and J is TRBJ2-7; the D gene is possibly TRBD1 (6 bases). Germline V gene data show CDR1 as SGHTS and CDR2 as YDEGEE. Deletions cut 4 bases from V and 0 bases from J, with 14 bases between. The CDR3 loop spans 15 amino acids. The chain's CDR3 is CASSPYRERSYEQYF. DNA for the CDR3: TGTGCCAGCAGCCCTTACAGGGAACGCTCCTACGAGCAGTACTTC.